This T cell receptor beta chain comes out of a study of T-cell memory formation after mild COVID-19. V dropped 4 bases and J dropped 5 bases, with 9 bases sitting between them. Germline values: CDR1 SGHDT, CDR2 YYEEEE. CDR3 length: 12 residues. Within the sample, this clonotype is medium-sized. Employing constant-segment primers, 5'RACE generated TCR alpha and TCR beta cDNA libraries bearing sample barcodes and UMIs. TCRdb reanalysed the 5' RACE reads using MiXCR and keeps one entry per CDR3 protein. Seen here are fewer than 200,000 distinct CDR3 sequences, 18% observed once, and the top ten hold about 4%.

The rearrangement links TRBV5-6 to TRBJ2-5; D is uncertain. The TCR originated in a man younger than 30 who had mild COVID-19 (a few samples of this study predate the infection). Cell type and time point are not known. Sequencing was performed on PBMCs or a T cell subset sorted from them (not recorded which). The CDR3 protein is CASSPLRETQYF. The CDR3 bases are TGTGCCAGCAGCCCACTACGGGAGACCCAGTACTTC.